This is a list of T cell receptor beta chains from one sample in a study of CXCR3-negative and CXCR3-positive naive CD8 T cells. TCRdb derives one entry per CDR3 protein from the 5' RACE reads, leaving out DNA. This sample's table has roughly 63,000 distinct CDR3 sequences. The sample taken for sequencing was naive CXCR3+ CD8+ T cells from blood. Every receptor here comes from a human donor in good health. Some clones in this sample may be carry-over from other donors' samples. The CDR3 runs from the conserved cysteine through the conserved F or W. Each record gives: J gene, V gene, CDR3 protein.

j_call: TRBJ2-1
v_call: TRBV5-1
cdr3_aa: CASSLLQGDNEQFF

j_call: TRBJ2-1
v_call: TRBV21-1
cdr3_aa: CASSHAGTGSGFFF

j_call: TRBJ2-7
v_call: TRBV4-1
cdr3_aa: CASSQTYLAGTSYEQYF

j_call: TRBJ2-2
v_call: TRBV5-1
cdr3_aa: CASSLKTGTGEMFF

j_call: TRBJ2-1
v_call: TRBV2
cdr3_aa: CASSGWEEPFF

j_call: TRBJ1-1
v_call: TRBV14
cdr3_aa: CASSQDWGVNTEAFF

j_call: TRBJ2-1
v_call: TRBV5-1
cdr3_aa: CASRSGTGTPIYNEQFF

j_call: TRBJ2-7
v_call: TRBV20-1
cdr3_aa: CSAGVPGQEYEQYF

j_call: TRBJ2-1
v_call: TRBV28
cdr3_aa: CASIPRSYNEQFF

j_call: TRBJ1-6
v_call: TRBV7-8
cdr3_aa: CASSLYVSYNSPLHF

j_call: TRBJ2-3
v_call: TRBV7-9
cdr3_aa: CASSLAGLPSTDTQYF

j_call: TRBJ1-6
v_call: TRBV12-3/TRBV12-4
cdr3_aa: CASSSTGYNSPLHF

j_call: TRBJ1-4
v_call: TRBV7-8
cdr3_aa: CASSFRAGLINEKLFF

j_call: TRBJ2-3
v_call: TRBV5-6
cdr3_aa: CASSSDQGPDTQYF

j_call: TRBJ2-1
v_call: TRBV7-3
cdr3_aa: CASSDGVAGSDEQFF

j_call: TRBJ2-7
v_call: TRBV29-1
cdr3_aa: CSVAAAYSYEQYF

j_call: TRBJ2-5
v_call: TRBV7-8
cdr3_aa: CASSPKPGLAGGQETQYF

j_call: TRBJ2-7
v_call: TRBV19
cdr3_aa: CASRPTGVYYEQYF

j_call: TRBJ1-2
v_call: TRBV9
cdr3_aa: CASSQTGGGYTF

j_call: TRBJ2-1
v_call: TRBV20-1
cdr3_aa: CSAPTGSLDYNEQFF

j_call: TRBJ2-1
v_call: TRBV5-5
cdr3_aa: CASSRSPGLAGNEQFF

j_call: TRBJ1-2
v_call: TRBV7-6
cdr3_aa: CASSLGEDATDGYTF

j_call: TRBJ1-5
v_call: TRBV19
cdr3_aa: CASCLWSGQPQHF

j_call: TRBJ2-3
v_call: TRBV29-1
cdr3_aa: CSVPGSSGGEDTQYF

j_call: TRBJ2-7
v_call: TRBV12-3/TRBV12-4
cdr3_aa: CASSTLRNEQYF

j_call: TRBJ2-2
v_call: TRBV5-6
cdr3_aa: CASSLGLAGSTGELFF

j_call: TRBJ2-1
v_call: TRBV29-1
cdr3_aa: CSVEETSGGYNEQFF

j_call: TRBJ2-7
v_call: TRBV4-2
cdr3_aa: CASSQQRSLSYEQYF

j_call: TRBJ2-1
v_call: TRBV11-2
cdr3_aa: CASSLDSASGANEQFF

j_call: TRBJ2-5
v_call: TRBV7-9
cdr3_aa: CASWDSQETQYF

j_call: TRBJ2-1
v_call: TRBV5-1
cdr3_aa: CASSFGTGLYNEQFF

j_call: TRBJ1-1
v_call: TRBV5-1
cdr3_aa: CASSSGDTEAFF

j_call: TRBJ2-7
v_call: TRBV7-3
cdr3_aa: CASSLFGTVAYEQYF

j_call: TRBJ2-7
v_call: TRBV29-1
cdr3_aa: CSVSGDSYEQYF

j_call: TRBJ2-7
v_call: TRBV14
cdr3_aa: CASSETGNSYEQYF

j_call: TRBJ2-5
v_call: TRBV14
cdr3_aa: CASSHEGETQYF

j_call: TRBJ2-5
v_call: TRBV18
cdr3_aa: CASSPGTEQETQYF

j_call: TRBJ2-7
v_call: TRBV7-2
cdr3_aa: CASSFTGNEQYF

j_call: TRBJ2-5
v_call: TRBV20-1
cdr3_aa: CSARAFLVGGETQYF

j_call: TRBJ2-7
v_call: TRBV20-1
cdr3_aa: CSADNENSYEQYF

j_call: TRBJ1-2
v_call: TRBV28
cdr3_aa: CASSPGWGYTF

j_call: TRBJ1-2
v_call: TRBV29-1
cdr3_aa: CSGTAGSGYTF

j_call: TRBJ2-7
v_call: TRBV19
cdr3_aa: CASSILGGARDEQYF

j_call: TRBJ2-5
v_call: TRBV28
cdr3_aa: CASSLARGRVKETQYF

j_call: TRBJ2-1
v_call: TRBV24-1
cdr3_aa: CATGTGTEQFF

j_call: TRBJ1-1
v_call: TRBV13
cdr3_aa: CASSVGLYEAFF

j_call: TRBJ2-1
v_call: TRBV28
cdr3_aa: CASSLSPHRGMDNEQFF

j_call: TRBJ1-1
v_call: TRBV20-1
cdr3_aa: CSARDRGADSEAFF

j_call: TRBJ2-1
v_call: TRBV19
cdr3_aa: CASSIGSGTGQFF

j_call: TRBJ2-5
v_call: TRBV28
cdr3_aa: CASSYRGVIETQYF

j_call: TRBJ2-1
v_call: TRBV7-2
cdr3_aa: CASSLWAGIDEQFF

j_call: TRBJ2-1
v_call: TRBV6-5
cdr3_aa: CASSFNGDEQFF

j_call: TRBJ2-1
v_call: TRBV5-5
cdr3_aa: CASSLEPQLDWDEQFF

j_call: TRBJ2-7
v_call: TRBV29-1
cdr3_aa: CSVERYQESSYEQYF

j_call: TRBJ1-5
v_call: TRBV3-1
cdr3_aa: CASSQDSGGTDNQPQHF